The 26 T cell receptor beta chains listed next were all sequenced from one sample in a study of T cells after yellow fever vaccination. TCRdb used MiXCR to reprocess the 5' RACE reads, holding one entry per CDR3 protein. The sample gives some 500,000 distinct CDR3 sequences, approximately 13% of which show up once; around 15% is in the top ten. Sequenced material: PBMCs, taken on the day of the yellow fever booster vaccination. The receptors originated from a man in his thirties or forties who received the YFV17D yellow fever vaccine.

V gene TRBV11-2 combines with J gene TRBJ2-7, with D possibly being TRBD1 (6 bases). This CDR3 has 16 amino acids. Trimming cost V 1 base and J 1 base, with 14 bases left between them. Germline V CDR1 and CDR2: SGHAT, FQNNGV. CDR3 region: CASSLVTLRGSYEQYF. The CDR3 DNA sequence: TGTGCCAGCAGCTTAGTCACTTTGAGGGGGTCCTACGAGCAGTACTTC.

The chain links TRBV19 to TRBJ2-2, with TRBD2 matching over 11 bases. Germline CDR1 is LNHDA and CDR2 is SQIVND (reference sequence). The CDR3 runs to 16 residues. V shed 2 bases, J shed 6 bases, and the junction held 5 bases outside the gene matches. The CDR3 loop is CASSIKLAGVAGELFF. As DNA, the CDR3 is TGTGCCAGTAGTATAAAACTAGCGGGAGTGGCCGGGGAGCTGTTTTTT.

This clonotype was detected once. The DNA for the CDR3 is TGTGCCAGCAGTTCCCCGACAGGGGGCGCAGAGACCCAGTACTTC. Translating it yields CASSSPTGGAETQYF. The chain recombines TRBV6-5 with TRBJ2-5; 10 bases map to TRBD1. V trimming: 4 bases; J trimming: 4 bases; junction bases outside the gene matches: 6. Germline-derived CDR1 and CDR2 are MNHEY and SVGAGI. The CDR3 extends over 15 amino acids.

The sample holds a few counts of this clonotype. The chain combines TRBV2 with TRBJ2-2; 8 bases fit TRBD1. Germline V gene sequence: CDR1 SNHLY, CDR2 FYNNEI. CDR3 length: 14 residues. The V segment lost 3 bases and the J segment 5 bases; nucleotides outside the gene matches: 2. CDR3 protein: CASSEDRATGELFF. CDR3 coding DNA: TGTGCCAGCAGTGAGGACAGGGCAACCGGGGAGCTGTTTTTT. Full variable domain (outside the CDR3, taken from reference TRBV2 and TRBJ2-2): EPEVTQTPSHQVTQMGQEVILRCVPISNHLYFYWYRQILGQKVEFLVSFYNNEISEKSEIFDDQFSVERPDGSNFTLKIRSTKLEDSAMYFCASSEDRATGELFFGEGSRLTVL.

This clonotype was counted a few times. The gene calls are TRBV12-3 or TRBV12-4 and TRBJ2-3; 9 bases are a match to TRBD2. V trimming: 10 bases; J trimming: 3 bases; junction bases outside the gene matches: 8. The length of the CDR3 is 14 residues. CDR3 DNA: TGTGCCACCATAGCGGGAGAAGGAACAGATACGCAGTATTTT. This gives the protein CATIAGEGTDTQYF.

This clonotype was counted a few times. V gene TRBV19 combines with J gene TRBJ2-3; D unresolved. This CDR3 region has 13 residues. V lost 5 bases to trimming and J lost 2 bases, with 8 bases between them. Germline CDR1 is LNHDA and CDR2 is SQIVND (reference sequence). CDR3 DNA sequence: TGTGCCAGTAGTGGAGTCGACACAGATACGCAGTATTTT. Amino acids: CASSGVDTDTQYF. The full variable domain, in which reference TRBV19 and TRBJ2-3 provide the parts outside the CDR3, is DGGITQSPKYLFRKEGQNVTLSCEQNLNHDAMYWYRQDPGQGLRLIYYSQIVNDFQKGDIAEGYSVSREKKESFPLTVTSAQKNPTAFYLCASSGVDTDTQYFGPGTRLTVL.

A few counts support this clonotype. The chain is built from TRBV12-3 or TRBV12-4 and TRBJ2-7; D tentatively reads TRBD1 or TRBD2 (5 bases each). The CDR3 is 15 residues long. Trimming took off 1 base at V and 7 bases at J, with 17 bases between the two ends. The CDR3 here is CASSLGLDIREEQYF. The CDR3 DNA reads as TGTGCCAGCAGTTTAGGTCTAGATATCAGGGAGGAGCAGTACTTC.

In its sample, this clonotype was seen a few times. The chain links TRBV28 to TRBJ2-7, with D unresolved. V was clipped by 5 bases and J by 5 bases, with 22 bases between them. The CDR3 contains 16 residues. Germline CDR1 MDHEN, CDR2 SYDVKM. The CDR3 loop reads CASSTTSGDPVDEQYF. CDR3 in DNA: TGTGCCAGCAGTACAACTTCAGGAGATCCCGTGGACGAGCAGTACTTC.

The chain uses TRBV14 and TRBJ2-5; D remains unclear. Looked up from germline, CDR1 is SGHDN and CDR2 is FVKESK. The CDR3 sequence is 15 residues long. Trimming left V 4 bases short and J 0 bases short, with 12 bases between. Here the CDR3 reads CASSPRTRYQETQYF. The CDR3 coding sequence is TGTGCCAGCAGCCCGAGGACCCGGTACCAAGAGACCCAGTACTTC.

This chain uses TRBV11-2 with TRBJ2-7; no clear D. Per germline, CDR1 SGHAT and CDR2 FQNNGV. The CDR3 covers 13 residues. Trimming left V 5 bases short and J 7 bases short, with 15 bases between. The CDR3 region is CASSQNSLGEQYF. The CDR3 region has the DNA TGTGCCAGCAGCCAAAACTCCCTAGGAGAGCAGTACTTC.

This clonotype came up a few times. The CDR3 region has the DNA TGCGCCAGCAGCTTGGCTACGGGACAAGGGGAATTCCACTTT. This sequence encodes CASSLATGQGEFHF. The rearrangement joins TRBV5-1 to TRBJ1-6, with D possibly TRBD1 on 6 matching bases. This CDR3 is built from 14 residues. Germline assignment: CDR1 SGHRS and CDR2 YFSETQ. Trimming cost V 0 bases and J 17 bases, with 18 bases left between them.

This clonotype was seen many times. Since the CDR3 does not end with the conserved phenylalanine or tryptophan, this likely comes from a read error. It is unclear where the CDR3 begins or ends on the DNA, so no DNA is shown, and the CDR3 is as TCRdb lists it. The chain joins TRBV28 to TRBJ1-2. The CDR3 contains 8 residues when both ends are counted. The V gene's germline CDR1 is MDHEN and CDR2 SYDVKM. CDR3 sequence: CASPRDSE.

A few counts support this clonotype. V gene TRBV12-3 or TRBV12-4 combines with J gene TRBJ2-1, with TRBD2 matching over 11 bases. The ends lost 6 bases at V and 5 bases at J; junction bases unmatched: 6. The CDR3 has 15 amino acids. The CDR3: CASSQGLAVNNEQFF. CDR3 nucleotides: TGTGCCAGCAGCCAGGGACTAGCGGTTAACAATGAGCAGTTCTTC.

This clonotype occurred a few times. This chain connects TRBV5-4 to TRBJ2-1; D remains ambiguous. The CDR3 has 15 residues. The germline CDR1 and CDR2 sequences are SGHNT and YYREEE (reference sequence). The V and J ends lost 0 bases and 3 bases respectively, with 10 bases between them. The CDR3 DNA reads as TGTGCCAGCAGCTTGGGTTTAGTCAACTACAATGAGCAGTTCTTC. Protein product: CASSLGLVNYNEQFF.

There are a few counts of this clonotype. This chain joins TRBV7-9 and TRBJ2-7; D unresolved. Germline values: CDR1 SEHNR, CDR2 FQNEAQ (reference sequence). The ends were cut back, 6 bases at V and 3 bases at J, with 18 bases in the middle. The CDR3 is made up of 15 amino acids. The CDR3 loop is CASRHTSSLFYEQYF. CDR3 DNA sequence: TGTGCCAGCAGACATACCAGCTCCCTTTTCTACGAGCAGTACTTC.

The rearrangement joins TRBV20-1 to TRBJ1-2; D is possibly TRBD1 (6 bases). The CDR3 spans 15 residues. V gave up 3 bases and J gave up 0 bases, with 14 bases separating them. Germline CDR1 is DFQATT and CDR2 is SNEGSKA (reference sequence). CDR3 coding DNA: TGCAGTGCTAGCTTTACAGGGACGTCTAACTATGGCTACACCTTC. Translating it yields CSASFTGTSNYGYTF.

The sample holds a few counts of this clonotype. This chain connects TRBV7-8 to TRBJ2-7; possible D gene TRBD2, 5 bases. With 1 base removed from V and 0 bases from J, the gap between germline ends came to 13 bases. The CDR3 has 16 residues. Germline loops: CDR1 SGHVS, CDR2 FQNEAQ. CDR3 residues: CASSLGLARDSYEQYF. CDR3 sequence (DNA): TGTGCCAGCAGCTTAGGACTCGCGAGGGACTCCTACGAGCAGTACTTC.

This chain connects TRBV9 to TRBJ2-7, with D tentatively TRBD2 (5 bases). This CDR3 spans 15 amino acids. V lost 4 bases and J 0 bases, leaving 14 bases between the germline ends. From germline, CDR1 is SGDLS and CDR2 YYNGEE. CDR3 DNA: TGTGCCAGCAGCTCCGGACTTTCGAGCTCCTACGAGCAGTACTTC. Its translation is CASSSGLSSSYEQYF.

V usage is TRBV18 and J usage is TRBJ2-4; 7 bases match TRBD1. Losses at the gene ends were 10 bases for V and 1 base for J; bases not matched to a gene: 7. CDR3 size: 14 residues. In germline, CDR1 is KGHSH, CDR2 LQKENI. The CDR3 loop is CATNTQGAKNIQYF. The CDR3 DNA follows: TGTGCCACCAACACACAGGGGGCCAAAAACATTCAGTACTTC.

This clonotype was seen a single time. The chain joins TRBV7-9 to TRBJ2-1, with D perhaps TRBD1 (6 bases). V lost 2 bases and J 3 bases, leaving 11 bases between the germline ends. CDR3 length equals 15 residues. Germline V gene sequence: CDR1 SEHNR, CDR2 FQNEAQ (reference sequence). This CDR3 reads CASSLRAGDYNEQFF. CDR3 coding DNA: TGTGCCAGCAGCTTAAGGGCAGGGGACTACAATGAGCAGTTCTTC.

The chain couples TRBV5-5 to TRBJ2-3, with D possibly matching TRBD2 (6 bases). The germline V and J ends were trimmed by 3 bases and 4 bases, with 18 bases remaining between them. The CDR3 sequence is 16 residues long. The germline V gene encodes CDR1 SGHKS and CDR2 YYEKEE (reference sequence). For the CDR3, the DNA is TGTGCCAGCAGCTCCCCGCAGGTTGCGGGATCAGATACGCAGTATTTT. Its translation: CASSSPQVAGSDTQYF. Combining the CDR3 with reference TRBV5-5 and TRBJ2-3 gives the whole variable domain DAGVTQSPTHLIKTRGQQVTLRCSPISGHKSVSWYQQVLGQGPQFIFQYYEKEERGRGNFPDRFSARQFPNYSSELNVNALLLGDSALYLCASSSPQVAGSDTQYFGPGTRLTVL.

This clonotype came up a few times. V is TRBV24-1 and J is TRBJ2-7; 7 nucleotides match TRBD1. The CDR3 loop spans 14 amino acids. Trimming removed 3 bases from V and 3 bases from J; junction bases left unmatched: 4. Germline V lookup: CDR1 KGHDR, CDR2 SFDVKD. CDR3 residues: CATSDTGVGYEQYF. Here the CDR3 DNA reads TGTGCCACCAGTGATACAGGGGTAGGCTACGAGCAGTACTTC.

This clonotype turned up a few times. This chain links TRBV7-8 with TRBJ2-7, with TRBD1 matching 9 bases. The CDR3 contains 16 residues. Germline V gene data show CDR1 as SGHVS and CDR2 as FQNEAQ. J was trimmed by 6 bases and V by 2 bases; bases with no gene match: 11. This CDR3 reads CASSLYLGTGTFEQYF. In DNA, the CDR3 is TGTGCCAGCAGCTTATATTTGGGGACAGGGACGTTCGAGCAGTACTTC.

This clonotype occurred a few times. The V and J genes are TRBV11-3 and TRBJ2-1; 7 nucleotides line up with TRBD2. V shed 2 bases and J 5 bases; nucleotides not matched to a gene: 6. The CDR3 covers 15 residues. Germline V gene data show CDR1 as SGHNT and CDR2 as YENEEA. The CDR3 DNA sequence: TGTGCCAGCAGCTTATCCCAGCTAGCGGACAATGAGCAGTTCTTC. This encodes CASSLSQLADNEQFF.

This rearrangement joins TRBV20-1 to TRBJ1-1, with 9 positions matching TRBD1. CDR1 and CDR2 (germline): DFQATT, SNEGSKA (reference sequence). There are 12 residues in the CDR3. Germline trimming cut 5 bases from V and 6 bases from J; bases unmatched to any gene: 4. The CDR3 protein is CSAGTGFSEAFF. In DNA form, the CDR3 reads TGCAGTGCTGGGACAGGGTTCTCTGAAGCTTTCTTT.

The table lists this clonotype with many counts. The rearrangement links TRBV5-1 to TRBJ1-2; TRBD1 matches 7 bases. This CDR3 contains 13 residues. Trimming took 4 bases from V and 8 from J; bases not matched to a gene: 8. CDR1 and CDR2 from the germline V gene are SGHRS and YFSETQ. CDR3 sequence (DNA): TGCGCCAGCAGCCCGGGACAGCTAATCGGCTACACCTTC. Translating it yields CASSPGQLIGYTF. The whole variable domain, filled in from reference TRBV5-1 and TRBJ1-2, reads KAGVTQTPRYLIKTRGQQVTLSCSPISGHRSVSWYQQTPGQGLQFLFEYFSETQRNKGNFPGRFSGRQFSNSRSEMNVSTLELGDSALYLCASSPGQLIGYTFGSGTRLTVV.